A selection of T cell receptor beta chains follows, all from one sample in a study of identical twins. Via MiXCR, TCRdb re-called the 5' RACE reads, giving one row per CDR3 protein. The profile shows some 900,000 distinct CDR3 sequences, about 12% of them singletons. The sample was also linked to a second study, of yellow fever vaccine responses in identical twins.

Specimen: PBMCs. The source is a woman between 18 and 30 years old in good health. Both conserved end residues are part of each CDR3. A D gene is named only where the DNA matches it firmly. Size values are once, few and many counts, or a class for expanded clones, and some rows have none.

CDR3 DNA | CDR3 protein | clone size | V gene | D gene | CDR3 length | J gene
TGTGCCAGCAGCTTAAAGGGGACACCAATGAACACTGAAGCTTTCTTT | CASSLKGTPMNTEAFF | many | TRBV7-9 | NA | 16 | TRBJ1-1
TGTGCCAGCAGTTACTCCGACAGGCCAAATGAAAAACTGTTTTTT | CASSYSDRPNEKLFF | many | TRBV6-5 | NA | 15 | TRBJ1-4
TGCAGCGCGAAAGGCCACTTCAGCACAGATACGCAGTATTTT | CSAKGHFSTDTQYF | NA | TRBV29-1 | NA | 14 | TRBJ2-3
TGTGCCAGTAGCTTCGGACAGGACACTGAAGCTTTCTTT | CASSFGQDTEAFF | few | TRBV19 | TRBD1 | 13 | TRBJ1-1
TGTGCCAGCAGCTCGGGGCAGGGGCGTAGGGAGCAGTTCTTC | CASSSGQGRREQFF | NA | TRBV5-6 | NA | 14 | TRBJ2-1
TGTGCCACCAGCAGGACTTCTAACTATGGCTACACCTTC | CATSRTSNYGYTF | NA | TRBV15 | NA | 13 | TRBJ1-2
TGTGCCAGCAGTCCAACAGGGAAGGTCTATGGCTACACCTTC | CASSPTGKVYGYTF | NA | TRBV12-3/TRBV12-4 | NA | 14 | TRBJ1-2
TGTGCCAGCAGCATCACCAGGGCCGAGGCTGGGGCCAACGTCCTGACTTTC | CASSITRAEAGANVLTF | few | TRBV11-2 | NA | 17 | TRBJ2-6
TGCGCCAGCAGCCAAACACCGGGACTAGCGGGAGGGGGCGATGAGCAGTTCTTC | CASSQTPGLAGGGDEQFF | NA | TRBV4-1 | TRBD2 | 18 | TRBJ2-1
TGCGCCAGCAGCCAAGGGCTCTTCGGATTTTATAGCAATCAGCCCCAGCATTTT | CASSQGLFGFYSNQPQHF | many | TRBV4-1 | NA | 18 | TRBJ1-5
TGTGCCAGCAGACGGGCCATGCGCGATGATACGCAGTATTTT | CASRRAMRDDTQYF | NA | TRBV6-1 | NA | 14 | TRBJ2-3
TGCGCCAGCAGCTTGGTTCCTAGCGGGGGGGAGGAGACCCAGTACTTC | CASSLVPSGGEETQYF | few | TRBV5-1 | TRBD2 | 16 | TRBJ2-5
TGTGCCACTTATGCCGGGACAGGATACACCGGGGAGCTGTTTTTT | CATYAGTGYTGELFF | many | TRBV6-1 | TRBD1 | 15 | TRBJ2-2
TGTGCCAGCAGTCCGGGGGCGCGATTAGCGGGAAGCTCCTACAATGAGCAGTTCTTC | CASSPGARLAGSSYNEQFF | few | TRBV25-1 | TRBD2 | 19 | TRBJ2-1
TGTGCCAGTCAAGGACAGGCCTCCTACGAGCAGTACTTC | CASQGQASYEQYF | few | TRBV28 | TRBD1 | 13 | TRBJ2-7
TGCAGTGCTAGGGCCCCGACAGGGACTGAAGCTTTCTTT | CSARAPTGTEAFF | NA | TRBV20-1 | TRBD1 | 13 | TRBJ1-1
TGTGCCAGCAACCCAGGTTCGGGCGAGCAGTACTTC | CASNPGSGEQYF | NA | TRBV9 | NA | 12 | TRBJ2-7
TGTGCCAGTAGTCCCTACGACGAATTAGCCAAAAACATTCAGTACTTC | CASSPYDELAKNIQYF | NA | TRBV19 | NA | 16 | TRBJ2-4
TGCGCCAGCAGCCAAGATGACAGGGGTGGTCAGCCCCAGCATTTT | CASSQDDRGGQPQHF | few | TRBV4-1 | TRBD1 | 15 | TRBJ1-5
TGTGCCAGCAGGTACACCGGGGGGCGCGGGTCCTACGAGCAGTACTTC | CASRYTGGRGSYEQYF | few | TRBV6-5 | NA | 16 | TRBJ2-7
TGTGCGGGTGGGCAGAACACTGAAGCTTTCTTT | CAGGQNTEAFF | many | TRBV11-2 | NA | 11 | TRBJ1-1
TGTGCCAGCAGCCCCACTAGCGGGATAAGTGAGCAGTACTTC | CASSPTSGISEQYF | NA | TRBV7-9 | TRBD2 | 14 | TRBJ2-7
TGTGCCAGCAGCACTCGGGACCGCTACAATGAGCAGTTCTTC | CASSTRDRYNEQFF | NA | TRBV14 | NA | 14 | TRBJ2-1
TGTGCCAGCTCACCACGACCAGACAGTAGCAATCAGCCCCAGCATTTT | CASSPRPDSSNQPQHF | NA | TRBV18 | NA | 16 | TRBJ1-5
TGCAGTGCTAGGGAGGTACTAGCGGGAGACAATTATGAGCAGTTCTTC | CSAREVLAGDNYEQFF | few | TRBV20-1 | TRBD2 | 16 | TRBJ2-1
TGCGCCAGCAGCTTGCAGGTCCAAAGGAGAACCTCCTACAATGAGCAGTTCTTC | CASSLQVQRRTSYNEQFF | many | TRBV5-1 | NA | 18 | TRBJ2-1
TGTGCCAGCAGTCACGGGCTTGGAAACACCATATATTTT | CASSHGLGNTIYF | NA | TRBV27 | NA | 13 | TRBJ1-3
TGCAGTGCGGGAGGCCCCCTTGAAAACATTCAGTACTTC | CSAGGPLENIQYF | NA | TRBV20-1 | NA | 13 | TRBJ2-4
TGTGCCAGCAGCTTTGGTATTCCTTCTGGGGCCAACGTCCTGACTTTC | CASSFGIPSGANVLTF | NA | TRBV7-3 | NA | 16 | TRBJ2-6
TGTGCCAGCAGTGAACAGGGGACCCCTTCCACAGATACGCAGTATTTT | CASSEQGTPSTDTQYF | NA | TRBV2 | NA | 16 | TRBJ2-3
TGCAGCGTTGAACCTCGGGTTAGCATGAACACTGAAGCTTTCTTT | CSVEPRVSMNTEAFF | many | TRBV29-1 | NA | 15 | TRBJ1-1
TGTGCCATCAGTGTCTTTAGCGGGGCAGCCCAAGAGACCCAGTACTTC | CAISVFSGAAQETQYF | few | TRBV10-3 | TRBD2 | 16 | TRBJ2-5
TGTGCCATGACCACAGGGCGCAGCACAGATACGCAGTATTTT | CAMTTGRSTDTQYF | few | TRBV10-3 | NA | 14 | TRBJ2-3